This is a list of T cell receptor beta chains from one sample in a study of CD8 T cells in Susac syndrome. MiXCR, run by TCRdb on the immunoSEQ multiplex PCR reads, gives a single entry per CDR3 protein. The repertoire holds 150,000 to 200,000 distinct CDR3 sequences, with 90% to 95% as singletons. The specimen was CD4+ T cells from PBMCs. The origin of the receptors is a human donor in good health. CDR3s include the opening cysteine and the closing phenylalanine or tryptophan. The D gene is left open where the match is weak. For some rows the clone size is stated as once, few or many, or as a class when expanded; others skip it.

TRBV7-9	NA	TRBD1	17	TRBJ1-6	CASSLGGGRSYNSPLHF	TGTGCCAGCAGCTTAGGAGGGGGCAGATCCTATAATTCACCCCTCCACTTT
TRBV11-3	few	TRBD1	13	TRBJ2-2	CASSLQGAGELFF	TGTGCCAGCAGCTTACAGGGGGCCGGGGAGCTGTTTTTT
TRBV5-1	NA	TRBD1	15	TRBJ1-1	CASRSEGAGVTEAFF	TGCGCCAGCAGGTCGGAGGGGGCAGGGGTCACTGAAGCTTTCTTT
TRBV27	NA	NA	15	TRBJ2-7	CASSSRGRGRNEQYF	TGTGCCAGCAGTTCCCGGGGCAGGGGCCGGAACGAGCAGTACTTC
TRBV2	NA	NA	13	TRBJ1-5	CASRRTYNQPQHF	TGTGCCAGCAGACGGACATACAATCAGCCCCAGCATTTT
TRBV6-6	NA	NA	14	TRBJ2-2	CASSFGSGTGELFF	TGTGCCAGCAGCTTCGGATCAGGAACCGGGGAGCTGTTTTTT
TRBV7-9	NA	NA	11	TRBJ1-6	CASSLPSPLHF	TGTGCCAGCAGCCTCCCATCACCCCTCCACTTT
TRBV5-6	few	TRBD1	15	TRBJ2-7	CASSAWDRSSYEQYF	TGTGCCAGCAGCGCCTGGGACAGGAGCTCCTACGAGCAGTACTTC
TRBV29-1	once	NA	10	TRBJ2-5	CSVAMETQYF	TGCAGCGTCGCTATGGAGACCCAGTACTTC
TRBV14	once	NA	17	TRBJ2-1	CASSQRGGYLGANEQFF	TGTGCCAGCAGCCAAAGGGGGGGGTACCTCGGAGCGAATGAGCAGTTCTTC
TRBV6-1	once	TRBD2	16	TRBJ2-2	CASSEQAGAITGELFF	TGTGCCAGCAGTGAACAAGCGGGGGCCATCACCGGGGAGCTGTTTTTT
TRBV3-1	NA	NA	16	TRBJ1-1	CASSQDSGRPNTEAFF	TGTGCCAGCAGCCAAGATTCGGGCAGACCCAACACTGAAGCTTTCTTT
TRBV3-1	NA	TRBD1	14	TRBJ2-2	CASGTGPNTGELFF	TGTGCCAGCGGGACAGGGCCGAACACCGGGGAGCTGTTTTTT
TRBV7-2	few	TRBD1	14	TRBJ1-5	CASSFDRGNQPQHF	TGTGCCAGCAGCTTTGACAGGGGGAATCAGCCCCAGCATTTT
TRBV4-3	NA	NA	15	TRBJ1-3	CASSQDRVSGNTIYF	TGCGCCAGCAGCCAAGATCGAGTCTCTGGAAACACCATATATTTT
TRBV20-1	NA	NA	10	TRBJ2-3	CSARADTQYF	TGCAGTGCCAGAGCGGATACGCAGTATTTT
TRBV6-5	once	NA	17	TRBJ2-1	CASSYVHGAVSYNEQFF	TGTGCCAGCAGTTACGTCCACGGGGCGGTCTCCTACAATGAGCAGTTCTTC
TRBV6-6	once	NA	15	TRBJ1-2	CASSFLRGPRAGYTF	TGTGCCAGCAGTTTCCTTCGCGGCCCTCGGGCTGGCTACACCTTC
TRBV28	NA	NA	13	TRBJ2-7	CASSLRNHYEQYF	TGTGCCAGCAGTCTAAGGAACCACTACGAGCAGTACTTC
TRBV4-1	NA	TRBD2	18	TRBJ2-5	CASSQESASGGAAKTQYF	TGCGCCAGCAGCCAAGAATCGGCTAGCGGGGGGGCCGCGAAGACCCAGTACTTC
TRBV7-3	NA	NA	14	TRBJ2-2	CASSSGVVTGELFF	TGTGCCAGCAGCTCAGGGGTAGTAACCGGGGAGCTGTTTTTT
TRBV7-9	NA	NA	12	TRBJ2-5	CASLGVGEAQYF	TGTGCCAGCTTAGGGGTCGGTGAGGCCCAGTACTTC
TRBV2	NA	NA	14	TRBJ2-5	CASRRTTYQETQYF	TGTGCCAGCAGGCGGACCACGTACCAAGAGACCCAGTACTTC
TRBV29-1	NA	TRBD1	14	TRBJ1-1	CSGWDRVMNTEAFF	TGCAGCGGATGGGACAGGGTCATGAACACTGAAGCTTTCTTT